The 3 T cell receptor beta chains in this list originate from one sample, sequenced in a study of Ad26.COV2.S vaccination and SARS-CoV-2 variants. Treatment described: some 19 received Ad26.COV2.S at low or high dose, single or two shots; 5 received placebo; per-sample allocation not given. The samples were gathered on day 63 after the first injection of vaccine or placebo. Sequencing was performed with immunoSEQ multiplex PCR; in TCRdb, only in-frame clones are kept and a portion is missing. The table includes more than 350,000 clones, 80% to 95% detected once. The starting material was peripheral blood, obtained in a trial of Ad26.COV2.S vaccine versus placebo. These receptor sequences come from a person aged 18-65 years who received the Ad26.COV2.S COVID-19 vaccine or a placebo.

The CDR3 nucleotides are TGTGCCAGCAGGAGACAGGGGGGTAGCACAGATACGCAGTATTTT. Translating it yields CASRRQGGSTDTQYF. J is TRBJ2-3 and V is TRBV6-5; 9 bases are a match to TRBD1. Germline values: CDR1 MNHEY, CDR2 SVGAGI. CDR3 length: 15 amino acids. Trimming at V came to 6 bases and at J to 0 bases, leaving 4 bases not matched to a gene.

By sample share, this clone is medium-sized. The chain links TRBV4-3 to TRBJ1-5; unclear D gene. Germline V CDR1 and CDR2: LGHNA, YSLEER. CDR3 length: 14 residues. The V end lost 1 base, the J end lost 6 bases, and 10 bases lay between the germline ends. The CDR3 loop is CASSQALVRQPQHF. CDR3 DNA sequence: TGCGCCAGCAGCCAAGCCCTGGTTCGTCAGCCCCAGCATTTT.

The chain employs TRBV7-6 and TRBJ1-1, with TRBD1 as a possible D gene (6 bases). The V end lost 1 base, the J end lost 5 bases, and 14 bases lay between the germline ends. The CDR3 contains 15 residues. Germline V gives CDR1 SGHVS, CDR2 FNYEAQ. The CDR3 loop reads CASSLGTVEETEAFF. CDR3 sequence (DNA): TGTGCCAGCAGCTTAGGGACAGTAGAGGAGACTGAAGCTTTCTTT.